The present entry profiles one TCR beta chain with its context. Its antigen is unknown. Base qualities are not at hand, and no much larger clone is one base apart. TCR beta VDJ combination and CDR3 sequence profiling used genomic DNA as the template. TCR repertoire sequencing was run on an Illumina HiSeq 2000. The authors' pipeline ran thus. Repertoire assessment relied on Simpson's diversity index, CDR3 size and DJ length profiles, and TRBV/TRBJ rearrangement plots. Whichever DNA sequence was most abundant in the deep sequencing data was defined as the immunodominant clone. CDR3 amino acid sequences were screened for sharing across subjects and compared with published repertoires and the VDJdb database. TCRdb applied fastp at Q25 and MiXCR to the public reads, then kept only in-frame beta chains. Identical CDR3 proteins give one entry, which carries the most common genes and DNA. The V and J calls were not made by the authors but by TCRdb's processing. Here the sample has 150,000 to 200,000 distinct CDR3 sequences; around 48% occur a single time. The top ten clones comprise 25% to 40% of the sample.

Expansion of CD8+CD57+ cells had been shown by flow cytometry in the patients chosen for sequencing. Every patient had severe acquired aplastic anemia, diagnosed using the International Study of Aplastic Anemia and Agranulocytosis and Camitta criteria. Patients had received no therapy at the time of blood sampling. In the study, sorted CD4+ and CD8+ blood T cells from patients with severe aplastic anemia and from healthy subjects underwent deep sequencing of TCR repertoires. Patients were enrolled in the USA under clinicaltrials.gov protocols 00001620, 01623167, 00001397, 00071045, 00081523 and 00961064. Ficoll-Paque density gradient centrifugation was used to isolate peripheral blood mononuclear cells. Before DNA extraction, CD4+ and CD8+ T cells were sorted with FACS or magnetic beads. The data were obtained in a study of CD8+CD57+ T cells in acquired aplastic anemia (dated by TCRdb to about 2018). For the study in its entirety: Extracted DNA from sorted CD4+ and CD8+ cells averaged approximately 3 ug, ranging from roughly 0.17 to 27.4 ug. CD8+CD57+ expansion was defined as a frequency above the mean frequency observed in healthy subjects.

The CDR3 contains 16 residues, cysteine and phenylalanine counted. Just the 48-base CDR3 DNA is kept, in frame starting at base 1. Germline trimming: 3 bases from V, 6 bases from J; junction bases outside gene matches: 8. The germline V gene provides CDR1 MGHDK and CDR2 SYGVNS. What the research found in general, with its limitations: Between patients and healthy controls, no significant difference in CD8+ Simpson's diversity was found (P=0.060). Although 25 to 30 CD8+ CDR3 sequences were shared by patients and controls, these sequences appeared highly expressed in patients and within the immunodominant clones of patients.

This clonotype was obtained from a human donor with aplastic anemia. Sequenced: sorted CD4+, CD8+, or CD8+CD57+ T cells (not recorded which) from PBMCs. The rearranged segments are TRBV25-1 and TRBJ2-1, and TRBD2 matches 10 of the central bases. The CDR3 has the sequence CASSDQAGGKFNEQFF. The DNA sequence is TGTGCCAGCAGTGACCAAGCGGGAGGGAAATTCAATGAGCAGTTCTTC.